The 23 T cell receptor beta chains presented below share a single source sample, sequenced in a study of shared clonotypes between healthy human individuals. TCRdb's table, derived via immunoSEQ multiplex PCR, lists solely in-frame clones and lacks some. This table holds 2.5 million or so clones, around nine tenths found once. The material sequenced was naive CD4+ T cells sorted from blood. This sample's subset: CD45RA+ positively selected. The receptors were sampled from a man between 18 and 35 years old in good health.

The rearrangement joins TRBV6-1 to TRBJ2-6; D is undetermined. Germline CDR1 and CDR2: MNHNS and SASEGT. V was trimmed by 2 bases and J by 1 base, leaving 12 bases between them. This CDR3 is built from 17 residues. As DNA, the CDR3 is TGTGCCAGCAGTGAAAACCTAATTGATTCTGGGGCCAACGTCCTGACTTTC. This encodes CASSENLIDSGANVLTF.

The chain couples TRBV7-2 to TRBJ1-1, with no clear D. This CDR3 has 14 amino acids. The V end was cut by 5 bases, the J end by 0 bases, with 10 bases between. Germline V gene data show CDR1 as SGHTA and CDR2 as FQGNSA. This chain's CDR3 is CASSLQWVNTEAFF. For the CDR3, the DNA is TGTGCCAGCAGCCTGCAGTGGGTGAACACTGAAGCTTTCTTT. The full variable domain, its missing parts supplied by reference TRBV7-2 and TRBJ1-1, is GAGVSQSPSNKVTEKGKDVELRCDPISGHTALYWYRQSLGQGLEFLIYFQGNSAPDKSGLPSDRFSAERTGGSVSTLTIQRTQQEDSAVYLCASSLQWVNTEAFFGQGTRLTVV.

Here the CDR3 reads CASSLGRGQDTQYF. CDR3 coding DNA: TGTGCCAGCAGCTTGGGCAGGGGGCAAGATACGCAGTATTTT. This chain connects TRBV5-4 to TRBJ2-3; 8 bases line up with TRBD1. Germline V lookup: CDR1 SGHNT, CDR2 YYREEE (reference sequence). J was trimmed by 5 bases and V by 0 bases; bases with no gene match: 2. The CDR3 is 14 residues long.

Comments on this clone: The sample holds other DNA sequences that translate to the same CDR3. This CDR3 reads CASSPRLRFTDTQYF. The CDR3 nucleotides are TGTGCCAGCAGCCCTCGACTTCGATTCACAGATACGCAGTATTTT. This chain connects TRBV9 to TRBJ2-3; D ambiguous. Germline loops: CDR1 SGDLS, CDR2 YYNGEE. Trimming left V 4 bases short and J 2 bases short, with 14 bases between. The CDR3 contains 15 residues.

The V gene is TRBV28, the J gene TRBJ2-3; D is possibly TRBD1 (5 bases). The germline gives CDR1 MDHEN, CDR2 SYDVKM. The CDR3 spans 17 residues. Trimming removed 7 bases at V and 0 bases at J, with 20 bases between. Here the CDR3 DNA reads TGTGCCAGCACCCTCGAGTATGGTGCAGGGAGCACAGATACGCAGTATTTT. As protein: CASTLEYGAGSTDTQYF. The full variable domain, in which reference TRBV28 and TRBJ2-3 provide the parts outside the CDR3, is DVKVTQSSRYLVKRTGEKVFLECVQDMDHENMFWYRQDPGLGLRLIYFSYDVKMKEKGDIPEGYSVSREKKERFSLILESASTNQTSMYLCASTLEYGAGSTDTQYFGPGTRLTVL.

V and J are TRBV5-5 and TRBJ1-5, with D possibly being TRBD1 (5 bases). Looked up from germline, CDR1 is SGHKS and CDR2 is YYEKEE (reference sequence). V dropped 2 bases and J dropped 0 bases, with 9 bases sitting between them. The CDR3 sequence is 15 residues long. CDR3 in amino acids: CASSLSDSSNQPQHF. The CDR3 DNA reads as TGTGCCAGCAGCTTATCAGACAGTAGCAATCAGCCCCAGCATTTT.

This clone was picked up one time. The gene calls are TRBV6-5 and TRBJ1-1; D unresolved. Germline V lookup: CDR1 MNHEY, CDR2 SVGAGI. The V end was cut by 0 bases, the J end by 4 bases, with 15 bases between. The CDR3 contains 16 residues. The CDR3 coding sequence is TGTGCCAGCAGTTACTCCTCTGGGCAGTTGAGCACTGAAGCTTTCTTT. It codes for CASSYSSGQLSTEAFF.

Details on this clone: The sample has other DNA sequences that encode this CDR3 too. The genes are TRBV18 and TRBJ2-2, with D perhaps matching TRBD1 (6 bases). From germline, CDR1 is KGHSH and CDR2 LQKENI. This CDR3 region has 14 residues. V was clipped by 4 bases and J by 3 bases, with 9 bases between them. This CDR3 is CASSRGLDTGELFF. CDR3 in DNA: TGTGCCAGCTCACGGGGGCTGGACACCGGGGAGCTGTTTTTT.

V and J are TRBV19 and TRBJ2-7, with 8 bases lining up with TRBD1. CDR1 and CDR2 from the germline V gene are LNHDA and SQIVND (reference sequence). The J segment lost 0 bases and the V segment lost 5 bases, leaving 12 bases of the junction unmatched. CDR3 length equals 17 residues. CDR3 coding DNA: TGTGCCAGTAGTCGTTCCTTCGGACAGGGCAACTCCTACGAGCAGTACTTC. This encodes CASSRSFGQGNSYEQYF.

V and J are TRBV6-5 and TRBJ2-5, with D possibly matching TRBD1 (7 bases). Trimming removed 6 bases at V and 7 bases at J, with 18 bases between. The germline CDR1 and CDR2 sequences are MNHEY and SVGAGI. The CDR3 sequence is 14 residues long. CDR3 coding DNA: TGTGCCAGCAGCCTGACAGGGAAGGAGGGGACCCAGTACTTC. It codes for CASSLTGKEGTQYF.

The rearrangement uses TRBV5-1 and TRBJ2-1; possibly TRBD1 for D (5 bases). V shed 6 bases and J shed 5 bases, with 18 bases lying between them. CDR1 and CDR2 (germline): SGHRS, YFSETQ. The CDR3 consists of 15 residues. CDR3 protein: CASMGRVNGNNEQFF. CDR3 nucleotides: TGCGCCAGCATGGGCAGGGTTAACGGAAACAATGAGCAGTTCTTC.

This chain uses TRBV2 with TRBJ2-3; the D gene is possibly TRBD2 (5 bases). Trimming shortened V by 6 bases and J by 0 bases, and 16 bases separated the two germline ends. CDR3 size: 16 residues. The germline V gene has CDR1 SNHLY and CDR2 FYNNEI. The CDR3 coding sequence is TGTGCCAGCAGGGCTCCGACTACCCTTAGCACAGATACGCAGTATTTT. This codes for CASRAPTTLSTDTQYF. Supplemented by reference TRBV2 and TRBJ2-3, the full variable domain reads EPEVTQTPSHQVTQMGQEVILRCVPISNHLYFYWYRQILGQKVEFLVSFYNNEISEKSEIFDDQFSVERPDGSNFTLKIRSTKLEDSAMYFCASRAPTTLSTDTQYFGPGTRLTVL.

The V and J genes are TRBV2 and TRBJ2-1; weak D call: TRBD2 (6 bases). The germline V gene encodes CDR1 SNHLY and CDR2 FYNNEI. The CDR3 runs 12 residues. Trimming cost V 7 bases and J 14 bases, with 18 bases left between them. The CDR3 sequence is CASTIEGRGKFF. For the CDR3, the DNA is TGTGCCAGCACCATAGAGGGGCGGGGAAAGTTCTTC.

The rearrangement uses TRBV7-9 and TRBJ2-1; 13 nucleotides agree with TRBD2. V trimming: 5 bases; J trimming: 4 bases; junction bases outside the gene matches: 5. CDR3 size: 16 residues. Germline CDR1 is SEHNR and CDR2 is FQNEAQ (reference sequence). CDR3 sequence: CASSPGTSGVYNEQFF. In DNA form, the CDR3 reads TGTGCCAGCAGCCCGGGGACTAGCGGGGTTTACAATGAGCAGTTCTTC. The variable domain in full, with the rest retrieved from reference TRBV7-9 and TRBJ2-1, is DTGVSQNPRHKITKRGQNVTFRCDPISEHNRLYWYRQTLGQGPEFLTYFQNEAQLEKSRLLSDRFSAERPKGSFSTLEIQRTEQGDSAMYLCASSPGTSGVYNEQFFGPGTRLTVL.

The chain employs TRBV7-8 and TRBJ2-7, with a possible D match to TRBD1 (5 bases). Germline assignment: CDR1 SGHVS and CDR2 FQNEAQ. Trimming removed 2 bases at V and 2 bases at J, with 22 bases between. This CDR3 comprises 18 residues. CDR3 sequence: CASSLSFGVQAITYEQYF. The DNA for the CDR3 is TGTGCCAGCAGCTTAAGTTTTGGTGTACAGGCAATTACCTACGAGCAGTACTTC.

The chain couples TRBV19 to TRBJ1-5, with D hard to call. This CDR3 has 16 residues. Germline V gene sequence: CDR1 LNHDA, CDR2 SQIVND (reference sequence). Trimming took 3 bases from V and 2 from J, leaving 14 bases between them. The CDR3 DNA follows: TGTGCCAGTAGTATCTACACGACCAAGGGCAATCAGCCCCAGCATTTT. Residues: CASSIYTTKGNQPQHF.

The CDR3 DNA reads TGTGCCAGCAGTTACTACGGGGAAGGGACCCAGTACTTC. Translating gives CASSYYGEGTQYF. The V gene is TRBV6-6, the J gene TRBJ2-5, with a possible D match to TRBD2 (5 bases). V dropped 1 base and J dropped 7 bases, with 10 bases sitting between them. The CDR3 contains 13 residues. Germline CDR1 MNHNY, CDR2 SVGAGI (reference sequence).

The rearrangement joins TRBV11-2 to TRBJ2-1; D perhaps matches TRBD2 (5 bases). This CDR3 is built from 16 residues. Germline values: CDR1 SGHAT, CDR2 FQNNGV. Trimming cost V 4 bases and J 5 bases, with 18 bases left between them. The CDR3 bases are TGTGCCAGCAGCTCCGAGGGAATTTCTACCGACAATGAGCAGTTCTTC. This sequence encodes CASSSEGISTDNEQFF.

This clone was picked up one time. The chain is built from TRBV28 and TRBJ1-6; 8 nucleotides align to TRBD1. The CDR3 totals 16 residues. The V gene end was trimmed by 6 bases and the J gene end by 1 base; junction bases not matched to a gene: 5. Germline assignment: CDR1 MDHEN and CDR2 SYDVKM. The CDR3 nucleotides are TGTGCCAGCAGCTCGGACAGGGTGTCCTATAATTCACCCCTCCACTTT. It encodes CASSSDRVSYNSPLHF.

The chain is built from TRBV18 and TRBJ2-5; 9 positions match TRBD2. V lost 3 bases, J lost 7 bases, and 6 bases stayed unmatched. The CDR3 consists of 14 residues. Germline values: CDR1 KGHSH, CDR2 LQKENI. CDR3 protein: CASSPGGGDRTQYF. The CDR3 DNA follows: TGTGCCAGCTCACCGGGCGGGGGGGACCGGACCCAGTACTTC.

V gene TRBV28 combines with J gene TRBJ1-1, with D possibly TRBD1 on 6 matching bases. The germline V gene encodes CDR1 MDHEN and CDR2 SYDVKM. V lost 3 bases and J 4 bases, leaving 18 bases between the germline ends. The CDR3 length is 16 residues. CDR3 residues: CASSFMQGRGGTEAFF. For the CDR3, the DNA is TGTGCCAGCAGTTTTATGCAGGGGCGTGGGGGCACTGAAGCTTTCTTT. The variable domain in full, completed from reference TRBV28 and TRBJ1-1, reads DVKVTQSSRYLVKRTGEKVFLECVQDMDHENMFWYRQDPGLGLRLIYFSYDVKMKEKGDIPEGYSVSREKKERFSLILESASTNQTSMYLCASSFMQGRGGTEAFFGQGTRLTVV.

The chain combines TRBV7-2 with TRBJ2-3; TRBD2 agrees at 13 bases. V trimming: 5 bases; J trimming: 5 bases; junction bases outside the gene matches: 16. This CDR3 has 19 amino acids. Per the germline V gene, CDR1 is SGHTA and CDR2 is FQGNSA. DNA of the CDR3: TGTGCCAGCAGCCCCCTCCTAGGACTAGCGGGAGAGGGTAAAGATACGCAGTATTTT. Translated: CASSPLLGLAGEGKDTQYF.

This chain links TRBV7-2 with TRBJ1-1; D perhaps matches TRBD1 (6 bases). From germline, CDR1 is SGHTA and CDR2 FQGNSA. This CDR3 contains 14 residues. Trimming stripped 5 bases from V and 4 bases from J, with 14 bases between. The chain's CDR3 is CASSAPGDRTEAFF. The CDR3, as DNA: TGTGCCAGCAGCGCTCCAGGGGATCGCACTGAAGCTTTCTTT.